Presented here are 8 T cell receptor beta chains from one specimen sequenced in a study of cytomegalovirus exposure and HLA in healthy donors. PCR amplification relied on 60 Vbeta primers (plus 13 Jbeta primers). Sequenced by immunoSEQ multiplex PCR; TCRdb stores in-frame clones only, minus some. The data hold approximately 150,000 clones, with roughly 85% observed a single time. Sequenced input: PBMCs. All receptors derive from a man aged 40-49 years in good health and CMV-seropositive.

The V call is TRBV2, the J call TRBJ2-3; tentative D call: TRBD2 (5 bases). Germline CDR1 is SNHLY and CDR2 is FYNNEI. The CDR3 contains 14 residues. Trimming left V 3 bases short and J 2 bases short, with 9 bases between. The CDR3 DNA sequence: TGTGCCAGCAGTGATCAGAGGGCCACAGATACGCAGTATTTT. Its protein product is CASSDQRATDTQYF.

This chain links TRBV11-2 with TRBJ2-5, with 7 positions matching TRBD1. The CDR3 is made up of 14 amino acids. Per the germline V gene, CDR1 is SGHAT and CDR2 is FQNNGV. V lost 8 bases, J lost 5 bases, and 11 bases stayed unmatched. CDR3: CASEGRQGGETQYF. As DNA, the CDR3 is TGTGCCAGCGAGGGGAGACAGGGCGGGGAGACCCAGTACTTC.

The rearrangement links TRBV5-1 to TRBJ1-5, with 7 positions matching TRBD1. The germline gives CDR1 SGHRS, CDR2 YFSETQ. This CDR3 spans 16 amino acids. The V gene end was trimmed by 0 bases and the J gene end by 8 bases; junction bases not matched to a gene: 11. The CDR3: CASSLGGQDPREPQHF. As DNA, the CDR3 is TGCGCCAGCAGCTTGGGAGGACAGGACCCTCGAGAGCCCCAGCATTTT.

Here the CDR3 reads CASSLGTGTNEKLFF. As DNA, the CDR3 is TGTGCCAGCAGCCTAGGGACAGGGACAAATGAAAAACTGTTTTTT. J is TRBJ1-4 and V is TRBV5-8, with 9 bases lining up with TRBD1. V was pared by 4 bases and J by 5 bases, with 6 bases of the junction left unmatched. Germline-derived CDR1 and CDR2 are SGHTS and YDEGEE. The CDR3 is 15 residues long.

CDR3 sequence reads: CASSVAGDSNQPQHF. The CDR3 DNA sequence: TGTGCCAGCAGCGTAGCAGGGGATAGCAATCAGCCCCAGCATTTT. V and J are TRBV28 and TRBJ1-5, with a weak D call TRBD1 (6 bases). This CDR3 is built from 15 residues. The V gene lost 6 bases and the J gene lost 0 bases, with 12 bases spanning the gap. The V gene's germline CDR1 is MDHEN and CDR2 SYDVKM.

This chain links TRBV19 with TRBJ2-1; 10 bases fit TRBD2. V gave up 2 bases and J gave up 7 bases; unmatched junction bases: 5. This CDR3 is built from 15 residues. Germline V gene lookup returns CDR1 LNHDA and CDR2 SQIVND (reference sequence). The CDR3 region is CASSIQLAGMNEQFF. CDR3 coding DNA: TGTGCCAGTAGTATACAACTAGCGGGAATGAATGAGCAGTTCTTC.

The V and J genes are TRBV4-1 and TRBJ1-1; 10 nucleotides match TRBD1. The junction had 8 bases not matched to a gene; V was cut back by 3 bases and J by 4 bases. This CDR3 is built from 16 residues. Germline V gives CDR1 MGHRA, CDR2 YSYEKL. CDR3 nucleotide sequence: TGCGCCAGCAGCCAGGGACCTGGACAGGGGGGCACTGAAGCTTTCTTT. Translation: CASSQGPGQGGTEAFF.

The gene calls are TRBV6-4 and TRBJ1-5; TRBD1 aligns across 8 bases. CDR3 length equals 18 residues. Germline loops: CDR1 MRHNA, CDR2 SNTAGT. Unmatched junction bases numbered 7, after V lost 0 bases and J lost 0 bases. The CDR3 sequence: CASSDSGDRRDSNQPQHF. The CDR3 DNA reads as TGTGCCAGCAGTGACTCTGGGGACAGGCGCGATAGCAATCAGCCCCAGCATTTT.